A single sample is the source of the 19 T cell receptor beta chains below, sequenced in a study of T cell repertoires in cytomegalovirus infection. TCRdb used MiXCR to reprocess the reads, holding one entry per CDR3 protein. Of some 500,000 distinct CDR3 sequences in the sample, 30% to 40% are singletons; the top ten hold 15% to 20%. Their recognized antigens are unknown. The sequenced sample was cultured PBMCs, obtained from culture after CMV antigen stimulation. The receptors were sampled from a human donor in good health (CMV status not recorded). Some clones in this sample may be carry-over from other donors' samples.

The chain joins TRBV11-2 to TRBJ2-1, with D possibly matching TRBD1 (5 bases). This CDR3 has 15 amino acids. Germline V gene lookup returns CDR1 SGHAT and CDR2 FQNNGV. V shed 0 bases and J shed 4 bases, with 10 bases lying between them. CDR3 loop: CASSLEQTVYNEQFF. The CDR3, as DNA: TGTGCCAGCAGCTTAGAGCAGACAGTTTACAATGAGCAGTTCTTC.

This clonotype was seen a handful of times. J is TRBJ1-1 and V is TRBV7-6; no definite D call. CDR1 is SGHVS and CDR2 is FNYEAQ in the germline V gene. Trimming left V 4 bases short and J 5 bases short, with 11 bases between. The CDR3 extends over 13 amino acids. This CDR3 reads CASSSGSRTEAFF. The CDR3, as DNA: TGTGCCAGCAGCTCCGGCTCCAGGACTGAAGCTTTCTTT.

In its sample, this clonotype was seen a few times. The chain employs TRBV4-1 and TRBJ2-1; tentatively, D is TRBD2 (6 bases). With 1 base removed from V and 9 bases from J, the gap between germline ends came to 22 bases. The CDR3 spans 17 residues. The germline V gene has CDR1 MGHRA and CDR2 YSYEKL. Here the CDR3 DNA reads TGCGCCAGCAGCCAAGTGGGACTGGGGTCCCCCTGGGTTGAGCAGTTCTTC. Protein product: CASSQVGLGSPWVEQFF.

At least ten counts were recorded for this clonotype. The chain couples TRBV28 to TRBJ1-4; 11 bases line up with TRBD1. The V and J ends lost 5 bases and 3 bases, in that order; junction bases with no gene match: 8. In germline, CDR1 is MDHEN, CDR2 SYDVKM. This CDR3 has 17 amino acids. The CDR3 is CASSKWTGGAPNEKLFF. CDR3 bases: TGTGCCAGCAGTAAATGGACAGGGGGCGCCCCTAATGAAAAACTGTTTTTT.

This clonotype was recorded many times. The V call is TRBV12-3 or TRBV12-4, the J call TRBJ1-5; tentatively, D is TRBD1 (5 bases). The CDR3 is 12 residues long. The V gene lost 5 bases and the J gene lost 6 bases, with 8 bases spanning the gap. The CDR3 region is CASSGDPQPQHF. The CDR3 nucleotides are TGTGCCAGCAGTGGGGACCCTCAGCCCCAGCATTTT.

This clonotype was observed a few times. The chain uses TRBV7-2 and TRBJ2-5, with unresolved D. CDR3 length: 13 residues. Looked up from germline, CDR1 is SGHTA and CDR2 is FQGNSA. Trimming pared 0 bases from V and 4 bases from J, leaving 6 bases between. The CDR3 here is CASSLAFGETQYF. CDR3 DNA: TGTGCCAGCAGCTTAGCGTTCGGAGAGACCCAGTACTTC.

The chain couples TRBV7-6 to TRBJ2-6, with D possibly TRBD2 on 6 matching bases. Per the germline V gene, CDR1 is SGHVS and CDR2 is FNYEAQ. The CDR3 length is 16 residues. V lost 1 base and J lost 3, with 10 bases in between. The CDR3 nucleotides are TGTGCCAGCAGCTTAGGGGGACTCCATGGGGCCAACGTCCTGACTTTC. Amino acid sequence: CASSLGGLHGANVLTF.

This clonotype came up a few times. The chain uses TRBV11-1 and TRBJ2-1; D call uncertain. This CDR3 is built from 14 residues. Germline values: CDR1 SGHAT, CDR2 FQDESV (reference sequence). The germline V and J ends were trimmed by 4 bases and 8 bases, with 15 bases remaining between them. CDR3 loop: CASSSRLGADEQFF. The CDR3 coding sequence is TGTGCCAGCAGCTCCCGGCTGGGCGCCGATGAGCAGTTCTTC.

In its sample, this clonotype was seen many times. One end of the junction is discordant with germline, which a read error may explain. This chain uses TRBV19 with TRBJ2-3; unclear D gene. CDR3 length: 11 amino acids. Germline V gene data show CDR1 as LNHDA and CDR2 as SQIVND (reference sequence). CDR3 DNA sequence: TGTGCCAGCAGTACCACAGATACGCAGTATTTT. This sequence encodes CASSTTDTQYF.

The rearrangement links TRBV14 to TRBJ2-1; unclear D gene. There are 14 residues in the CDR3. Germline CDR1 reads SGHDN; CDR2 reads FVKESK. Trimming pared 4 bases from V and 1 base from J, leaving 8 bases between. CDR3 in amino acids: CASSPPASYNEQFF. CDR3 in DNA: TGTGCCAGCAGCCCCCCTGCTTCCTACAATGAGCAGTTCTTC.

The rearrangement uses TRBV4-1 and TRBJ1-1, with TRBD1 identical over 7 bases. The trim removed 1 base at V and 1 base at J, leaving 12 bases unmatched. CDR1 is MGHRA and CDR2 is YSYEKL in the germline V gene. This CDR3 is built from 18 residues. The CDR3 nucleotides are TGCGCCAGCAGCCAAGGGGGGTTGCAGGGGGGACCGAACACTGAAGCTTTCTTT. Its translation: CASSQGGLQGGPNTEAFF.

This rearrangement joins TRBV12-3 or TRBV12-4 to TRBJ1-1; 9 positions match TRBD1. With V trimmed by 7 bases and J by 5 bases, 5 bases remained unmatched. CDR3 length: 13 residues. The DNA of the CDR3 is TGTGCCAGCACCGGGACAGGGAGTACTGAAGCTTTCTTT. Translating it yields CASTGTGSTEAFF.

The CDR3 DNA follows: TGCAGTGCTCCCAAGTCGGAGGGGACAGATACGCAGTATTTT. Its translation is CSAPKSEGTDTQYF. The rearrangement uses TRBV20-1 and TRBJ2-3; TRBD2 is a possible D gene (6 bases). The CDR3 has 14 residues. In germline, CDR1 is DFQATT, CDR2 SNEGSKA (reference sequence). V lost 5 bases, J lost 3 bases, and 15 bases lay in between.

This clonotype was seen a few times. CDR3 loop: CASSFGTSGRGTDTQYF. DNA for the CDR3: TGTGCCAGCAGTTTCGGGACTAGCGGGAGAGGCACAGATACGCAGTATTTT. The J gene is TRBJ2-3, the V gene TRBV6-2 or TRBV6-3; 14 nucleotides match TRBD2. The CDR3 length is 17 residues. Germline-derived CDR1 and CDR2 are MNHEY and SVGEGT. V shed 4 bases, J shed 1 base, and the junction held 4 bases outside the gene matches.

The CDR3 sequence is CATSDPPPPGADRVSEGFYEQYF. In nucleotides, the CDR3 is TGTGCCACCAGTGATCCCCCCCCCCCGGGAGCGGACAGGGTGAGCGAGGGGTTCTACGAGCAGTACTTC. The V gene is TRBV24-1, the J gene TRBJ2-7, with TRBD1 identical over 8 bases. V shed 3 bases and J 3 bases; nucleotides not matched to a gene: 30. This CDR3 has 23 amino acids. Germline V CDR1 and CDR2: KGHDR, SFDVKD.

CDR3 protein: CASSYAGGSHTGELFF. CDR3 coding DNA: TGTGCCAGCAGTTACGCGGGAGGATCCCACACCGGGGAGCTGTTTTTT. The chain has TRBV6-6 and TRBJ2-2, with 8 nucleotides matching TRBD2. Germline V gives CDR1 MNHNY, CDR2 SVGAGI (reference sequence). With V trimmed by 2 bases and J by 3 bases, 5 bases remained unmatched. The CDR3 length is 16 residues.

This clonotype was found a few times. The V call is TRBV6-1, the J call TRBJ2-3; 7 bases fit TRBD2. Trimming cost V 7 bases and J 2 bases; bases outside gene matches: 9. There are 15 residues in the CDR3. Germline V lookup: CDR1 MNHNS, CDR2 SASEGT. For the CDR3, the DNA is TGTGCCAGCAAGTGGACACTAGCGAACACAGATACGCAGTATTTT. Its translation is CASKWTLANTDTQYF.

The chain joins TRBV9 to TRBJ2-3, with D unclear. The germline CDR1 and CDR2 sequences are SGDLS and YYNGEE. V lost 3 bases and J lost 3, with 17 bases in between. This CDR3 has 16 amino acids. The CDR3 is CASSATAYPVTDTQYF. The CDR3 DNA sequence: TGTGCCAGCAGCGCCACGGCGTACCCAGTTACAGATACGCAGTATTTT. Full variable domain (missing parts from reference TRBV9 and TRBJ2-3): DSGVTQTPKHLITATGQRVTLRCSPRSGDLSVYWYQQSLDQGLQFLIQYYNGEERAKGNILERFSAQQFPDLHSELNLSSLELGDSALYFCASSATAYPVTDTQYFGPGTRLTVL.

The chain uses TRBV7-6 and TRBJ2-2; TRBD1 aligns across 10 bases. This CDR3 has 15 amino acids. The ends lost 5 bases at V and 6 bases at J; junction bases unmatched: 6. Germline CDR1 is SGHVS and CDR2 is FNYEAQ. The CDR3 DNA is TGTGCCAGCAGCCCCGGGACAGGGGATTCCGGGGAGCTGTTTTTT. Amino acids: CASSPGTGDSGELFF.